Listed below are T cell receptor beta chains from one sample, sequenced in a study of T cell responses to AZD1222 COVID-19 vaccine. Only in-frame clones appear in the TCRdb table, and some are missing; sequencing was by immunoSEQ multiplex PCR. The table records around 81,000 clones, roughly 85% of them present only once. This specimen consisted of peripheral blood, obtained on day 0 of AZD1222 vaccination. The receptors shown here come from an adult in good health. Each CDR3 is given with its conserved first and last residue. D genes are given only for firm matches. Not all rows give a size; the values are once, few, many and, for expanded clones, a class.

TRBV5-8,once,TRBJ1-1,-,TGTGCCAGCAGCTTGGACCGGACACCGGGGTGGGGTGAAGCTTTCTTT,CASSLDRTPGWGEAFF
TRBV7-2,-,TRBJ2-1,TRBD2,TGTGCCAGCAGCTTAGGGGTCTCCCTAGCGGGAGGGTACAATGAGCAGTTCTTC,CASSLGVSLAGGYNEQFF
TRBV5-4,-,TRBJ2-1,TRBD2,TGTGCCAGCAGCTTTCCGACTAGCGGGAGTCACAATGAGCAGTTCTTC,CASSFPTSGSHNEQFF
TRBV5-6,-,TRBJ2-3,TRBD1,TGTGCCAGCAGCTCGGGACAGCGCACAGATACGCAGTATTTT,CASSSGQRTDTQYF
TRBV5-1,-,TRBJ2-7,-,TGCGCCAGCAGCCCAGGGGCAGGGAGCTACGAGCAGTACTTC,CASSPGAGSYEQYF
TRBV19,-,TRBJ2-1,TRBD2,TGTGCCAGTAGTATTCCCGGACTAGCTTTCAATGAGCAGTTCTTC,CASSIPGLAFNEQFF
TRBV12-3/TRBV12-4,-,TRBJ2-2,TRBD1,TGTGCCAGTAGTACAGGGGGCACCGGGGAGCTGTTTTTT,CASSTGGTGELFF
TRBV5-4,-,TRBJ2-3,-,TGTGCCAGCAGCTTGGCCGGCACCACAGATACGCAGTATTTT,CASSLAGTTDTQYF
TRBV7-9,few,TRBJ2-3,TRBD2,TGTGCCAGCAGCTTAGCGAGGTCTGTGTTGCGGGGGGAGGTCGCTACGCAGTATTTT,CASSLARSVLRGEVATQYF
TRBV3-1/TRBV3-2,-,TRBJ2-3,-,TGTGCCAGCAGCGATACTAAAAGGGATACGCAGTATTTT,CASSDTKRDTQYF
TRBV6-2/TRBV6-3,-,TRBJ2-3,-,TGTGCCAGCAGTGACCGGGTAGATACGCAGTATTTT,CASSDRVDTQYF
TRBV24-1,-,TRBJ2-3,TRBD2,TGTGCCACCAGTGATTCGCTAGCGGGGGGCGACACAGATACGCAGTATTTT,CATSDSLAGGDTDTQYF
TRBV11-2,-,TRBJ2-3,-,TGTGCCAGCAGTTTAGGGTTGGCGGGACCTACAGGCGATACGCAGTATTTT,CASSLGLAGPTGDTQYF
TRBV12-5,-,TRBJ1-1,-,TGTGCTAGTGGTTTGGTTCGCGCCCGGGGCACTGAAGCTTTCTTT,CASGLVRARGTEAFF
TRBV3-1/TRBV3-2,once,TRBJ1-2,-,TGTGCCAGCAGCCAATGGGATGGCTACACCTTC,CASSQWDGYTF
TRBV19,-,TRBJ2-7,TRBD2,TGTGCCAGCGCCCTAGCGGGAAGATACGAGCAGTACTTC,CASALAGRYEQYF
TRBV6-2/TRBV6-3,-,TRBJ2-2,TRBD2,TGTGCCAGCAGCCGCGGACTAGTGACCGGGGAGCTGTTTTTT,CASSRGLVTGELFF
TRBV19,once,TRBJ2-6,TRBD1,TGTGCCAGTAGAGTAGAGGGGGCGTCTGGGGCCAACGTCCTGACTTTC,CASRVEGASGANVLTF
TRBV7-2,-,TRBJ2-2,-,TGTGCCAGCAGCTTCCGACATGGGGGCACCGGGGAGCTGTTTTTT,CASSFRHGGTGELFF
TRBV30,once,TRBJ1-2,-,TGTGCCTGGAGTGAGATAGATAACTATGGCTACACCTTC,CAWSEIDNYGYTF
TRBV5-4,-,TRBJ1-2,TRBD1,TGTGCCAGCAGCACTCTCGGGACAGGGTTTGGAACGGGAGATAACTATGGCTACACCTTC,CASSTLGTGFGTGDNYGYTF
TRBV11-2,-,TRBJ1-4,TRBD1,TGTGCCAGCAGCTTAGGCCAGGGGGTCGAAAAACTGTTTTTT,CASSLGQGVEKLFF